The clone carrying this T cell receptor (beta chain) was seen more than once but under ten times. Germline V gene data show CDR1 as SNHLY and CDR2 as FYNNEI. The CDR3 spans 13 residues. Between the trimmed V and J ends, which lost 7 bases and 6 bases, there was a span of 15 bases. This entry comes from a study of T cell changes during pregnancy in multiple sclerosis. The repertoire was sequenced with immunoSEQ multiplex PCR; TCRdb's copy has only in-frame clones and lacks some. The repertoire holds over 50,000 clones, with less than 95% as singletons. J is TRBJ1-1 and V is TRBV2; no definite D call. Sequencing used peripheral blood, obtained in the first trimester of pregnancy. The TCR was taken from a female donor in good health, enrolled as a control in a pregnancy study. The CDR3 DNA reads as TGTGCCAGCATAGGGCTAGGGAGCGCTGAAGCTTTCTTT. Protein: CASIGLGSAEAFF.